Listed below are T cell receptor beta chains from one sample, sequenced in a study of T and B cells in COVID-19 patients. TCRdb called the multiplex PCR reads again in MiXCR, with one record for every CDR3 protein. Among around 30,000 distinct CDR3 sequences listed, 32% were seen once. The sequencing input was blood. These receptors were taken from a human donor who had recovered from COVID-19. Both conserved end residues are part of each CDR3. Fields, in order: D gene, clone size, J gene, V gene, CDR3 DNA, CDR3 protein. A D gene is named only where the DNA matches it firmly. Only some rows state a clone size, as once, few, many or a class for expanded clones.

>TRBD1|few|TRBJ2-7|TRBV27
TGTGCCAGCAGATCGGACAGGGGAAAGGGCTACGAGCAGTACTTC
CASRSDRGKGYEQYF
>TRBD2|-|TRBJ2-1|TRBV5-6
TGTGCCAGCAGCTTAACGACTAGCGGGAGGGCCCAGGAGCAGTTCTTC
CASSLTTSGRAQEQFF
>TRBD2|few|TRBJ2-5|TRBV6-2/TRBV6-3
TGTGCCAGCAGCCAAGCGGGGTTGGAGACCCAGTACTTC
CASSQAGLETQYF
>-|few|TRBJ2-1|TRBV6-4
TGTGCCAGCAGCGCCCAGGTCGACAATGAGCAGTTCTTC
CASSAQVDNEQFF
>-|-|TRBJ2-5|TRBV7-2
TGTGCCAGCAGCTTAGTACCGGGATCCGCAGAGACCCAGTACTTC
CASSLVPGSAETQYF
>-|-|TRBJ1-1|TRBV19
TGTGCCAGTAGTATTGCGTCGTTCCGACAGAGAGCGACTGAAGCTTTCTTT
CASSIASFRQRATEAFF
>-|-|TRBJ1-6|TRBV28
TGTGCCAGCAGTCTCGGGATGGCGAGTGGGCTCCTCCACTTT
CASSLGMASGLLHF
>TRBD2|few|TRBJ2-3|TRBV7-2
TGTGCCAGCAGCTCGCCGGGACTAGCGGGAGATACGCAGTATTTT
CASSSPGLAGDTQYF
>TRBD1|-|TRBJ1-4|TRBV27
TGTGCCAGCAGTTTCCGACAGGGGTGGGGTGAAAAACTGTTTTTT
CASSFRQGWGEKLFF
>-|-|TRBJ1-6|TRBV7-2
TGTGCCAGCAGCACCCCAGGGTTATCACCCCTCCACTTT
CASSTPGLSPLHF
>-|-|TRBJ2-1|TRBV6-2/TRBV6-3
TGTGCCAGCAGAGGGCTACCCTTGGATAAGCAGTTCTTC
CASRGLPLDKQFF
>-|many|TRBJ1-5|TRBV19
TGTGCCAGTAGTATAGTAGGCAGGGGCAATCAGCCCCAGCATTTT
CASSIVGRGNQPQHF
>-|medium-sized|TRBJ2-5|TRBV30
TGTGCCTGGAGTCCGGACAATCAGTACCAAGAGACCCAGTACTTC
CAWSPDNQYQETQYF
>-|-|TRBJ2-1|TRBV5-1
TGCGCCAGCAGTTCGGGAGTCGGGTACAATGAGCAGTTCTTC
CASSSGVGYNEQFF
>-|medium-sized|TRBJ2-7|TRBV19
TGTGCCAGTAGTATAGGAACAGGACACTACGAGCAGTACTTC
CASSIGTGHYEQYF
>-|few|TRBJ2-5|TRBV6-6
TGTGCCAGCAGTTACGGTTTCGAGACCCAGTACTTC
CASSYGFETQYF
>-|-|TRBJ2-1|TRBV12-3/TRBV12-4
TGTGCCACGGGGATTAGCGTCGATGAGCAGTTCTTC
CATGISVDEQFF
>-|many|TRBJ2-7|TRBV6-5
TGTGCCAGCAGTTACGAAGGGTACGAGCAGTACTTC
CASSYEGYEQYF
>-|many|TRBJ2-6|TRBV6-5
TGTGCCAGCAGTCCGACACGGCAATCTGGGGCCAACGTCCTGACTTTC
CASSPTRQSGANVLTF
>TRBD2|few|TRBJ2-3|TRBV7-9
TGTGCCAGCGGGGCGGGAGGCACAGATACGCAGTATTTT
CASGAGGTDTQYF
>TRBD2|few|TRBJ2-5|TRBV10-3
TGTGCCATCAGTGCCTCCCTAGCGGGTACTTTAGAGACCCAGTACTTC
CAISASLAGTLETQYF
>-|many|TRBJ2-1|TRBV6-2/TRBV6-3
TGTGCCAGCAGTTACTCGATAACGGGCTACAATGAGCAGTTCTTC
CASSYSITGYNEQFF
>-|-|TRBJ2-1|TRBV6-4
TGTGCCAGCAGTTCTACGGCGGGGCTAAGAGGTGAGCAGTTCTTC
CASSSTAGLRGEQFF
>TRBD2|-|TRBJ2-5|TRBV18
TGTGCCAGCTCACCACAGGCTAGCGGGGAAGAGACCCAGTACTTC
CASSPQASGEETQYF
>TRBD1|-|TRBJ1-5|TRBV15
TGTGCCACCAGCAGAGTGACAGGGGGCGGGCAGCCCCAGCATTTT
CATSRVTGGGQPQHF
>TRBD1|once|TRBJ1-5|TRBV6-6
TGTGCCAGCAAAGACAGGACAGGTATTAGCAATCAGCCCCAGCATTTT
CASKDRTGISNQPQHF
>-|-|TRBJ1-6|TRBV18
TGTGCCAGCAGCAAACGAGCGGGGGCCCCATATAATTCACCCCTCCACTTT
CASSKRAGAPYNSPLHF
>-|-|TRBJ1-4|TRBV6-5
TGTGCCAGCAGTCCCCATGCCGGGGAGAAACTGTTTTTT
CASSPHAGEKLFF
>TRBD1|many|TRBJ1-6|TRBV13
TGTGCCAGCAGGACGGGGGTGGGGACAGTACTTTCACCCCTCCACTTT
CASRTGVGTVLSPLHF
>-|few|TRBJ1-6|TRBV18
TGTGCCAGCTCACCCCTGGACAGCAATTCACCCCTCCACTTT
CASSPLDSNSPLHF
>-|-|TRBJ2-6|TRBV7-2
TGTGCCAGCAGCTCCGGAAGTGGGGCCAACGTCCTGACTTTC
CASSSGSGANVLTF
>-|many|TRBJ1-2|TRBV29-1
TGCAGCGTTGAAGATCCCTGGGGGGGCTATGGCTACACCTTC
CSVEDPWGGYGYTF
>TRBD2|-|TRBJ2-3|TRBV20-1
TGCAGTGCTAGAAGGGCTAGCGGGGGAACAGATACGCAGTATTTT
CSARRASGGTDTQYF
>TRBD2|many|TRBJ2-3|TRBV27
TGTGCCAGCAGTTTATCGGCTAGCGGGTACACAGATACGCAGTATTTT
CASSLSASGYTDTQYF
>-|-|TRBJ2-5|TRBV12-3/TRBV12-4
TGTGCCAGCAGGAAGGACACCTTGGCGGCCCAGTACTTC
CASRKDTLAAQYF
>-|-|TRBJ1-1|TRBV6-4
TGTGCCAGCAGTGACTCAGCGAACACTGAAGCTTTCTTT
CASSDSANTEAFF
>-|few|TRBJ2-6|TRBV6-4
TGTGCCAGCAGGGTCGTCCTGACTTTC
CASRVVLTF
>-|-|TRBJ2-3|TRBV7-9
TGTGCCAGCAGCCGAGCAGGGTTAAGTGGGGTTGCAGATACGCAGTATTTT
CASSRAGLSGVADTQYF
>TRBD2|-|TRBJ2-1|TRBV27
TGTGCCAGCAGTTCCGGGACTAGCGGGAGAAATGAGCAGTTCTTC
CASSSGTSGRNEQFF
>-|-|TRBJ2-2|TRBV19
-
CASSISQGGEQYFGPGTGELFF
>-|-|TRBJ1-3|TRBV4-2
TGTGCCAGCAGCCAAGAGGGGCGGTCCTCTGGAAACACCATATATTTT
CASSQEGRSSGNTIYF
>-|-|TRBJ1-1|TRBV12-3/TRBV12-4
TGTGCCAGCAGTTTTTCGGGACAAATAAACACTGAAGCTTTCTTT
CASSFSGQINTEAFF
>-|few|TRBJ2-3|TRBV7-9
TGTGCCAGCAGCTTATTCAGTACTAGCACAGATACGCAGTATTTT
CASSLFSTSTDTQYF
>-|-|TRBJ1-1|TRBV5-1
TGCGCCAGCAGCTTTGGGCCACAGAACACTGAAGCTTTCTTT
CASSFGPQNTEAFF
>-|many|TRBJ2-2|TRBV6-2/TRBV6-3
TGTGCCAGCAGCATATCCCGCGGCGGGGAGCTGTTTTTT
CASSISRGGELFF
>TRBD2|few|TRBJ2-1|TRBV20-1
TGCAGTGCTAGTGGCCGCGCGGGAGCCTACAATGAGCAGTTCTTC
CSASGRAGAYNEQFF
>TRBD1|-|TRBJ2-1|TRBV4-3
TGCGCCAGCAGCCAACGGGTGGGACAGGGGGATTACAATGAGCAGTTCTTC
CASSQRVGQGDYNEQFF
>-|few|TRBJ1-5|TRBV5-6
TGTGCCAGCAGCACAGGACAGATCAATCAGCCCCAGCATTTT
CASSTGQINQPQHF
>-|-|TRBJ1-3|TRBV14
TGTGCGCAGAGGGGAAACACCATATATTTT
CAQRGNTIYF
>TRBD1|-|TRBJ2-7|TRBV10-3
TGTGCCATCAGTGCCGGACAGGGTAACTACGAGCAGTACTTC
CAISAGQGNYEQYF